This T cell receptor beta chain was found in a study of shared clonotypes between healthy human individuals. Study-wide background: The composition of the donors was a couple of women and a few men aged 18 to 49. CD8 memory received one plate per donor, CD8 naive two, CD4 memory three and CD4 naive three.

Evenly divided among several immunoSEQ plates was the genomic DNA of each subset. Sequencing used immunoSEQ multiplex PCR; TCRdb keeps in-frame clones, though not all of them. The sample records about 1.5 million clones, about 98% being singletons. The germline V gene encodes CDR1 MDHEN and CDR2 SYDVKM. This CDR3 is 13 amino acids long. The V and J ends lost 2 bases and 6 bases respectively, with 7 bases between them. Study results and limitations: Generation probability values for non-shared clonotypes were lower than those for clonotypes shared by all four donors.

As regards this clone: Its antigen is unknown.

This clonotype was sampled from a man under 40 in good health. The sample consisted of naive CD4+ T cells sorted from blood. Documented subset: CD45RA+ positively selected. V usage is TRBV28 and J usage is TRBJ2-2; D is unresolved. For the CDR3, the DNA is TGTGCCAGCAGTTTAATGTCCCCCGGGGAGCTGTTTTTT. Translation gives CASSLMSPGELFF.